These T cell receptor beta chains were read from a single sample in a study of Ad26.COV2.S vaccination and SARS-CoV-2 variants. Only in-frame clones appear in the TCRdb table, and some are missing; sequencing was by immunoSEQ multiplex PCR. The profile shows some 350,000 clones, around 90% of them singletons. This sample comprised peripheral blood, obtained after recovery from COVID-19. The receptors originated from a human donor who had recovered from COVID-19. CDR3s include the opening cysteine and the closing phenylalanine or tryptophan.

v_gene | CDR3aa
TRBV9 | CASSVEPWGEGGYTF
TRBV3-1/TRBV3-2 | CASSQDLGTGGYTF
TRBV5-4 | CASSLYFRETGELFF
TRBV6-2/TRBV6-3 | CASSNPGLQAYEQYF
TRBV15 | CATSRGPPGQVYNEQFF
TRBV9 | CASSGPEINYGYTF
TRBV9 | CASSTGGTANQPQHF
TRBV9 | CASSVATTGEAFF
TRBV12-1 | CASSSGLAVYNEQFF
TRBV5-4 | CASSGGGRLNEQYF
TRBV14 | CASSPLDAPNTGELFF
TRBV24-1 | CATSDFRSGDTQYF
TRBV5-1 | CASSSRDRDGYTF
TRBV5-1 | CASSPAGTGFYEAFF
TRBV11-2 | CASSPRQTTDTQYF
TRBV10-3 | CAISEGYEQYF
TRBV3-1/TRBV3-2 | CASSQSSGGQETQYF
TRBV3-1/TRBV3-2 | CASSQTGTTSYEQYF
TRBV19 | CASSITVTANTEAFF
TRBV29-1 | CSVEDKGWNTEAFF
TRBV7-6 | CASSLVLSSYNEQFF
TRBV5-1 | CASSLQGNTEAFF